The next 10 T cell receptor beta chains were all read from a single sample in a study of T-cell memory formation after mild COVID-19. From the 5' RACE reads, TCRdb called clonotypes with MiXCR, one entry per CDR3 protein. The sample has about 81,000 distinct CDR3 sequences, about 23% seen once; the top ten hold around 45%. Sequenced material: PBMCs or a T cell subset sorted from them (not recorded which). The receptors stem from a man aged 18 to 30 who had mild COVID-19 (a few samples of this study predate the infection). Cell type and time point are not known.

The chain joins TRBV15 to TRBJ2-1; a weak D match, TRBD1 (5 bases). V lost 4 bases and J 8 bases, leaving 18 bases between the germline ends. Looked up from germline, CDR1 is LNHNV and CDR2 is YYDKDF (reference sequence). The CDR3 covers 15 residues. CDR3 DNA sequence: TGTGCCACCAGCAAGAACAGGCTACTAAACGATGAGCAGTTCTTC. It translates to CATSKNRLLNDEQFF.

This clonotype occurred a few times. The chain joins TRBV4-2 to TRBJ2-6; D remains ambiguous. The V gene's germline CDR1 is LGHNA and CDR2 YNFKEQ. The CDR3 length is 16 residues. The germline V and J ends were trimmed by 1 base and 0 bases, with 7 bases remaining between them. The CDR3 DNA reads as TGTGCCAGCAGCCAAGTCATGAGCTCTGGGGCCAACGTCCTGACTTTC. Protein product: CASSQVMSSGANVLTF.

This clonotype was seen a few times. The rearrangement links TRBV5-1 to TRBJ2-7; TRBD1 agrees at 8 bases. This CDR3 is built from 16 residues. The ends lost 0 bases at V and 4 bases at J; junction bases unmatched: 9. Germline loops: CDR1 SGHRS, CDR2 YFSETQ. The CDR3 DNA sequence: TGCGCCAGCAGCTTGGCCCCTTCAGGGGGCTATTACGAGCAGTACGTC. Translation gives CASSLAPSGGYYEQYV.

Only a few counts were recorded for this clonotype. V usage is TRBV5-1 and J usage is TRBJ2-2; 11 nucleotides line up with TRBD1. The CDR3 spans 18 residues. The germline CDR1 and CDR2 sequences are SGHRS and YFSETQ. V was pared by 1 base and J by 4 bases, with 9 bases of the junction left unmatched. CDR3 sequence (DNA): TGCGCCAGCAGCTTGCAAGGACCGGGACAGGGGGGCACCGGGGAGCTGTTTTTT. Protein: CASSLQGPGQGGTGELFF.

The chain recombines TRBV4-1 with TRBJ2-1; 11 bases are a match to TRBD2. CDR3 size: 16 residues. With V trimmed by 4 bases and J by 9 bases, 11 bases remained unmatched. Germline values: CDR1 MGHRA, CDR2 YSYEKL. CDR3 residues: CASSLAGTSGSSEQFF. In DNA form, the CDR3 reads TGCGCCAGCAGCCTCGCCGGGACTAGCGGTTCGTCTGAGCAGTTCTTC.

This clonotype was seen more than once but under ten times. This chain links TRBV9 with TRBJ2-3; TRBD2 matches at 14 bases. V was pared by 3 bases and J by 5 bases, with 8 bases of the junction left unmatched. The CDR3 spans 17 residues. Germline V CDR1 and CDR2: SGDLS, YYNGEE. CDR3 nucleotides: TGTGCCAGCAGCGCCTTCGGGACTAGCGGGGGAGGAGATACGCAGTATTTT. Its protein is CASSAFGTSGGGDTQYF.

The genes are TRBV7-2 and TRBJ1-4, with D possibly matching TRBD1 (6 bases). Per the germline V gene, CDR1 is SGHTA and CDR2 is FQGNSA. CDR3 size: 13 residues. Trimming left V 4 bases short and J 8 bases short, with 11 bases between. In DNA, the CDR3 is TGTGCCAGCAGCTGGGGGGCAACAGAAAAACTGTTTTTT. Translating it yields CASSWGATEKLFF.

In its sample, this clonotype was seen a few times. The chain uses TRBV7-3 and TRBJ1-6; the match to TRBD1 covers 7 bases. V lost 4 bases to trimming and J lost 4 bases; unmatched junction nucleotides: 4. Looked up from germline, CDR1 is SGHTA and CDR2 is FQGTGA. The CDR3 is made up of 15 amino acids. The CDR3 coding sequence is TGTGCCAGCAGCTCATGGACAGGTTATAATTCACCCCTCCACTTT. Translated: CASSSWTGYNSPLHF. The variable domain in full, with the rest retrieved from reference TRBV7-3 and TRBJ1-6, is GAGVSQTPSNKVTEKGKYVELRCDPISGHTALYWYRQSLGQGPEFLIYFQGTGAADDSGLPNDRFFAVRPEGSVSTLKIQRTERGDSAVYLCASSSWTGYNSPLHFGNGTRLTVT.

A few counts support this clonotype. The V and J genes are TRBV7-3 and TRBJ2-2; D tentatively reads TRBD1 or TRBD2 (5 bases each). V lost 0 bases and J 6 bases, leaving 11 bases between the germline ends. This CDR3 comprises 15 residues. The V gene's germline CDR1 is SGHTA and CDR2 FQGTGA. In nucleotides, the CDR3 is TGTGCCAGCAGCTTAACGGGGGAGAGATCCGGGGAGCTGTTTTTT. It specifies CASSLTGERSGELFF.

This clonotype has a handful of counts. The rearrangement links TRBV5-1 to TRBJ2-7; D unresolved. Germline CDR1 reads SGHRS; CDR2 reads YFSETQ. Trimming stripped 1 base from V and 6 bases from J, with 23 bases between. This CDR3 comprises 17 residues. CDR3 sequence (DNA): TGCGCCAGCAGCTTGCGTCAGAAGGTAGTTTTTTTCGGCGAGCAGTACTTC. Encoded protein: CASSLRQKVVFFGEQYF. Looking up the rest from reference TRBV5-1 and TRBJ2-7 gives the full variable domain: KAGVTQTPRYLIKTRGQQVTLSCSPISGHRSVSWYQQTPGQGLQFLFEYFSETQRNKGNFPGRFSGRQFSNSRSEMNVSTLELGDSALYLCASSLRQKVVFFGEQYFGPGTRLTVT.